The clone carrying this T cell receptor (beta chain) has only one observation. The record originates from a study of shared clonotypes between healthy human individuals. There were no recent acute infections or vaccinations among the donors, who were healthy HIV-negative adults. This CDR3 region has 16 residues. Germline V lookup: CDR1 SGDLS, CDR2 YYNGEE. V lost 2 bases to trimming and J lost 2 bases; unmatched junction nucleotides: 9. Clones were read by immunoSEQ multiplex PCR, and TCRdb kept only the in-frame ones, dropping some. The table lists under 2,500,000 clones, around 95% of them singletons.

Input material: naive CD4+ T cells sorted from blood. Specified subset: CD45RA+ positively selected. The clonotype originates from a man aged 18-30 years in good health. The rearrangement uses TRBV9 and TRBJ2-7; TRBD1 agrees at 8 bases. CDR3 sequence: CASSVEEGQAPYEQYF. CDR3 DNA sequence: TGTGCCAGCAGCGTGGAAGAGGGACAGGCCCCCTACGAGCAGTACTTC.